This T cell receptor (beta chain) emerged from a study of molecular identifiers for immune sequencing clone quantification. The trim removed 6 bases at V and 7 bases at J, leaving 5 bases unmatched. CDR3 length: 13 residues. This clonotype was seen repeatedly, ten times or more. MiXCR, applied by TCRdb to the PCR reads, yields one record per CDR3 protein. Of around 300,000 distinct CDR3 sequences detected, roughly 24% appear once; the ten largest clones hold 0.74%. The chain couples TRBV12-3 or TRBV12-4 to TRBJ1-1; 10 positions agree with TRBD1. The receptor's source is a human donor in good health. Some libraries in this study had Jurkat cell RNA spiked in. Sequenced input: naive CD8+ T cells from blood, with Jurkat cell RNA spiked in. Subset here: FACS-sorted CD8+CD4-CCR7+CD45RA+ naive T cells. The CDR3 loop reads CASRIDRGLEAFF. The CDR3 nucleotides read TGTGCCAGCAGGATTGACAGGGGGCTTGAAGCTTTCTTT.